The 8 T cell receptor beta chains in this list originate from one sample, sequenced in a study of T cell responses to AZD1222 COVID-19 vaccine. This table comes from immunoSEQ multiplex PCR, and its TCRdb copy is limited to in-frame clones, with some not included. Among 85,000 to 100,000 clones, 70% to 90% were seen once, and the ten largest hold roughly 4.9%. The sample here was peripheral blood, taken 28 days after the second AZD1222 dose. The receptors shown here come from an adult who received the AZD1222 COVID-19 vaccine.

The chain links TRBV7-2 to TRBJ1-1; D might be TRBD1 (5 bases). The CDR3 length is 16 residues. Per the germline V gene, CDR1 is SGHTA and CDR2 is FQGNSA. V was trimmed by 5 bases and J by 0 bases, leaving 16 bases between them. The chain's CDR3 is CASSLSGRRMNTEAFF. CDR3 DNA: TGTGCCAGCAGCCTTTCAGGGCGCAGAATGAACACTGAAGCTTTCTTT.

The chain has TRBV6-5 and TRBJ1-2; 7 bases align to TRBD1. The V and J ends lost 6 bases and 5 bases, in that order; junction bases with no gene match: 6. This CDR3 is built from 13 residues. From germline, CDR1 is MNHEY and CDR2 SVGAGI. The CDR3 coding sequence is TGTGCCAGCAGCCAGGACAGGTCTTATGGCTACACCTTC. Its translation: CASSQDRSYGYTF.

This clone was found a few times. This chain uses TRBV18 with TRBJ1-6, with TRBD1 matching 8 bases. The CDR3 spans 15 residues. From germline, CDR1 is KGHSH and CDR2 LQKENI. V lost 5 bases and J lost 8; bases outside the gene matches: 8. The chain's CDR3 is CASSARTGSDSPLHF. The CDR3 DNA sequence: TGTGCCAGCTCAGCTCGGACAGGGTCGGATTCACCCCTCCACTTT.

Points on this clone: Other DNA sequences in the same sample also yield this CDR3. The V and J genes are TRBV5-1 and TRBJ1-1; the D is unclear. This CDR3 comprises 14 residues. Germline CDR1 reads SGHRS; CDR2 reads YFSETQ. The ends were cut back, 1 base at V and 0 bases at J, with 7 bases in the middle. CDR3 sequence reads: CASSLSVMNTEAFF. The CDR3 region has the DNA TGCGCCAGCAGCTTGTCAGTCATGAACACTGAAGCTTTCTTT.

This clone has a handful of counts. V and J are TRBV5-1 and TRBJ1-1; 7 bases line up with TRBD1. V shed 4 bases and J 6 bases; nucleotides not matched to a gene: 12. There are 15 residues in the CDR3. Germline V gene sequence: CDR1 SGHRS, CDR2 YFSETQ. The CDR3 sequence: CASSTSQGKNSEAFF. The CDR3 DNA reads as TGCGCCAGCAGCACCTCACAGGGGAAGAATTCTGAAGCTTTCTTT.

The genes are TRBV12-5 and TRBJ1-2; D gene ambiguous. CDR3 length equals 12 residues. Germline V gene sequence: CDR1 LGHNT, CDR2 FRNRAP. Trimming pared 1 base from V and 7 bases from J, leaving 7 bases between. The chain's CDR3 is CASGLAGLGYTF. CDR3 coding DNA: TGTGCTAGTGGTTTGGCCGGACTTGGCTACACCTTC.

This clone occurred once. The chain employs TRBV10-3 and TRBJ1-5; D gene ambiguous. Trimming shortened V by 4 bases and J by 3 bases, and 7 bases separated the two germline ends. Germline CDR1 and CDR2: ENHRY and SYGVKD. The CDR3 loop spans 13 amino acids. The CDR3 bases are TGTGCCATCAGTGCCACAGACAATCAGCCCCAGCATTTT. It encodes CAISATDNQPQHF.

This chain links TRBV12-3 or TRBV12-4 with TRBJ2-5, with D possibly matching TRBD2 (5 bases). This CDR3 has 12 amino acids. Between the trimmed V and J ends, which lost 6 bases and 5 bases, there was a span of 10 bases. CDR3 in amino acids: CASSSSGETQYF. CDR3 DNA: TGTGCCAGCAGCTCATCGGGGGAGACCCAGTACTTC.